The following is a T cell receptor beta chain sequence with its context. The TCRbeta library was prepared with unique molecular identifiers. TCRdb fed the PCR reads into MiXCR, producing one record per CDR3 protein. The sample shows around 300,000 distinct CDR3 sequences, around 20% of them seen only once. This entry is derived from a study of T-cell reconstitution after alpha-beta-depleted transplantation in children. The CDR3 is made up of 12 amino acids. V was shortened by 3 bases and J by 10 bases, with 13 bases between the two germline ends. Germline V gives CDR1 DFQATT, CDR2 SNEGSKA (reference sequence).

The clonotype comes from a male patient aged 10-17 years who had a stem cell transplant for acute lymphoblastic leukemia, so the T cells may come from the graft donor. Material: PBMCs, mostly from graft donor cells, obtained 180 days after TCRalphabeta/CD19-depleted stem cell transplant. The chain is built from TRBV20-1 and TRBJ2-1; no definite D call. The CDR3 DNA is TGCAGTGCTAGGAGGTCCAGGCAAGAGCAGTTCTTC. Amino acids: CSARRSRQEQFF.